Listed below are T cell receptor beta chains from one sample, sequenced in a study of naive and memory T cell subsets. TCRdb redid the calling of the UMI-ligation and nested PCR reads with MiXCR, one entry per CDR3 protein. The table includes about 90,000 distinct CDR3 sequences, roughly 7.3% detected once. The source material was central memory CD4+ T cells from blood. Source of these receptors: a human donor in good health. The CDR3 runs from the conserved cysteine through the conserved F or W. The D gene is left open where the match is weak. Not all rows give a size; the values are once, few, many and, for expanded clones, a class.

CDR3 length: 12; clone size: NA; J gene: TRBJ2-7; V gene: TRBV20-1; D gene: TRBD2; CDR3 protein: CSAREDGREQYF; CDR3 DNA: TGCAGTGCGCGGGAGGATGGACGCGAGCAGTACTTC
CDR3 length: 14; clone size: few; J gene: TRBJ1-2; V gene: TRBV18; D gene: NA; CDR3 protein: CASSPTQEVYGYTF; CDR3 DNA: TGTGCCAGCTCACCAACCCAGGAGGTCTATGGCTACACCTTC
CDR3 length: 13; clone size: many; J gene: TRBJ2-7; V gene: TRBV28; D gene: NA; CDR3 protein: CASSFPGSGEQYF; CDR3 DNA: TGTGCCAGCAGTTTTCCTGGGAGCGGCGAGCAGTACTTC
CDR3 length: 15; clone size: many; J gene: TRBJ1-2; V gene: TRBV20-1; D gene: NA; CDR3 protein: CSAPSRDPANYGYTF; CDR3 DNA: TGCAGTGCCCCGTCCCGGGACCCCGCCAACTATGGCTACACCTTC
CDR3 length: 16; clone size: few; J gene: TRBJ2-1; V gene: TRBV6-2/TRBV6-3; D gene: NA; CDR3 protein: CASSYSFPWGGGEQFF; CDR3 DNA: TGTGCCAGCAGTTACTCGTTCCCCTGGGGTGGAGGTGAGCAGTTCTTC
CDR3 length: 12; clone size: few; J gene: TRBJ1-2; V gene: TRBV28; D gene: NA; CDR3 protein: CASSLYAYGYTF; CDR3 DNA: TGTGCCAGCAGTTTATATGCATATGGCTACACCTTC
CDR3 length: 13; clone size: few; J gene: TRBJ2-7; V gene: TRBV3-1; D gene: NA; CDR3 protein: CASSKRQAYEQYF; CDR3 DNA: TGTGCCAGCAGCAAAAGACAAGCCTACGAGCAGTACTTC
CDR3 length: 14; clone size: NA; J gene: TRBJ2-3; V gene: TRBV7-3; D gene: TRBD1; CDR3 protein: CASSHRGDTDTQYF; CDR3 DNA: TGTGCCAGCAGCCACAGGGGGGACACAGATACGCAGTATTTT
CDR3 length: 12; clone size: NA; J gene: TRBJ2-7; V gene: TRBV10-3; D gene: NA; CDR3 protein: CAISGGGQKQYF; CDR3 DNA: TGTGCCATCAGTGGAGGAGGGCAGAAGCAGTACTTC
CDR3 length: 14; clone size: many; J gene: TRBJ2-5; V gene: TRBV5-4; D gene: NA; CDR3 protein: CASSLGARQETQYF; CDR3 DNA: TGTGCCAGCAGCTTGGGGGCTAGACAAGAGACCCAGTACTTC
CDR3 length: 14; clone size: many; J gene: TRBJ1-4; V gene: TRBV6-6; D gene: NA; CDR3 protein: CASYPKGGNEKLFF; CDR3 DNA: TGTGCCAGTTACCCAAAAGGGGGTAATGAAAAACTGTTTTTT
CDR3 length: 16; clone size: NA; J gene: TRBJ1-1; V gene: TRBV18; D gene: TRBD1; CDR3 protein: CASSPRFGTGYTEAFF; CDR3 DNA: TGTGCCAGCTCCCCCCGTTTTGGGACAGGTTACACTGAAGCTTTCTTT
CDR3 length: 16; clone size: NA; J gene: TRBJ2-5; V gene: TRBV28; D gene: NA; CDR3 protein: CASSGTHTPYQETQYF; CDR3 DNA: TGTGCCAGCAGTGGGACACACACCCCTTACCAAGAGACCCAGTACTTC
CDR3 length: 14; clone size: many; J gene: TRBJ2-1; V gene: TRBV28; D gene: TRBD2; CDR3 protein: CASSLAGGRNEQFF; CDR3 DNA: TGTGCCAGCAGTCTAGCGGGGGGAAGGAATGAGCAGTTCTTC
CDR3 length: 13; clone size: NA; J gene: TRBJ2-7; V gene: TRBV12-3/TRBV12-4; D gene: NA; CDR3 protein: CASSIQLAYEQYF; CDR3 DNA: TGTGCCAGCAGTATCCAACTGGCCTACGAGCAGTACTTC
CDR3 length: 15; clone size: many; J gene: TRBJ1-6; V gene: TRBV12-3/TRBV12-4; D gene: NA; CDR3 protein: CASSGTPHGNSPLHF; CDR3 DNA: TGTGCCAGCAGTGGGACTCCCCACGGTAATTCACCCCTCCACTTT
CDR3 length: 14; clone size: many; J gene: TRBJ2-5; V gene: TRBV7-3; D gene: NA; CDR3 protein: CASSLLGRKETQYF; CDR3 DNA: TGTGCCAGCAGCCTACTGGGGCGGAAAGAGACCCAGTACTTC
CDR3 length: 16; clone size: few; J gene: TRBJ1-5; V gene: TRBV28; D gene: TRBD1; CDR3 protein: CASSPGDRGRGQPQHF; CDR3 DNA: TGTGCCAGCAGCCCGGGGGACAGGGGGAGAGGGCAGCCCCAGCATTTT
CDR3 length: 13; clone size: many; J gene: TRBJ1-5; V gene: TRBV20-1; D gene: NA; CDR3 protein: CSAATYSNQPQHF; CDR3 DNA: TGCAGTGCCGCAACCTATAGCAATCAGCCCCAGCATTTT
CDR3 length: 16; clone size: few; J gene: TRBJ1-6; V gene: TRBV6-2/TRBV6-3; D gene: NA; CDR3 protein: CASSYPIGGNKPPLHF; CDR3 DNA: TGTGCCAGCAGTTACCCCATCGGAGGAAACAAACCACCCCTCCACTTT
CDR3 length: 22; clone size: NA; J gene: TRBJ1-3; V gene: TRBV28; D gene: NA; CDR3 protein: CASSLQRGRSQGPFKEGNTIYF; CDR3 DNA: TGTGCCAGCAGTTTACAACGCGGGAGGTCACAGGGTCCGTTTAAAGAGGGAAACACCATATATTTT
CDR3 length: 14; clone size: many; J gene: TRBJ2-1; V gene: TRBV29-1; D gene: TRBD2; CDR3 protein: CSTKTSGSVNEQFF; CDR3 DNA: TGCAGCACCAAGACTAGCGGGAGTGTAAATGAGCAGTTCTTC
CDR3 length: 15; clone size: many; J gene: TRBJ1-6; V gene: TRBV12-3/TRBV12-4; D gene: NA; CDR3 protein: CASSRGTTGNSPLHF; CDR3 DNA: TGTGCCAGCAGCCGCGGGACAACGGGTAATTCACCCCTCCACTTT
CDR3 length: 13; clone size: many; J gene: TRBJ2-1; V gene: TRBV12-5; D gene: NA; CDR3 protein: CATHGSSYNEQFF; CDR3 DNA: TGTGCTACCCACGGGAGCTCCTACAATGAGCAGTTCTTC
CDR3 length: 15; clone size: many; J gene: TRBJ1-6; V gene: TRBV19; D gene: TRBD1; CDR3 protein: CASSNKGGGGSPLHF; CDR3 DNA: TGTGCCAGTAGTAATAAAGGGGGCGGTGGTTCACCCCTCCACTTT
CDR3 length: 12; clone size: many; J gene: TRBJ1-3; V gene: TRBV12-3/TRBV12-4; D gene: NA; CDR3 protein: CASNSGGNTIYF; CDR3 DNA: TGTGCCAGCAACTCGGGTGGAAACACCATATATTTT
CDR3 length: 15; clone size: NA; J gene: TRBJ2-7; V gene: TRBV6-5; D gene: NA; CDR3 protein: CARKTGQDHSYEQYF; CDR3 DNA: TGTGCCAGAAAGACGGGCCAGGACCACTCCTACGAGCAGTACTTC
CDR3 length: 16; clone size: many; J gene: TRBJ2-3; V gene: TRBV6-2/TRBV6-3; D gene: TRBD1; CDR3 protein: CASSYSAGQGARTQYF; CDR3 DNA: TGTGCCAGCAGTTACTCGGCCGGACAGGGAGCTAGGACGCAGTATTTT
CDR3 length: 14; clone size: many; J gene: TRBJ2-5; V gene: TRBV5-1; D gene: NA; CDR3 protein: CASSLLWSSETQYF; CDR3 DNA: TGCGCCAGCAGCTTGTTGTGGTCGTCAGAGACCCAGTACTTC
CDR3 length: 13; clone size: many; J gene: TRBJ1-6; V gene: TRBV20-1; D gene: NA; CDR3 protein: CSARYSLNSPLHF; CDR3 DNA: TGCAGTGCTAGATACAGCCTTAATTCACCCCTCCACTTT
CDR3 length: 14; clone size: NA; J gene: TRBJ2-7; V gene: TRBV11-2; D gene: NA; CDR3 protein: CASSLQGPVYEQYF; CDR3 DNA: TGTGCCAGCAGCTTACAGGGGCCCGTCTACGAGCAGTACTTC
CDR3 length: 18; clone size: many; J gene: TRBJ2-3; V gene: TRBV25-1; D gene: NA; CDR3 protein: CASSELSQRLGKTDTQYF; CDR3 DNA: TGTGCCAGCAGTGAGCTCTCGCAAAGGCTGGGTAAAACAGATACGCAGTATTTT
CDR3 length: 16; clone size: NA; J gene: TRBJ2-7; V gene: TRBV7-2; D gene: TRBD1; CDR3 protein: CASSQEQGKRGYEQYF; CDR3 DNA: TGTGCCAGCAGCCAAGAACAGGGGAAGCGAGGTTACGAGCAGTACTTC
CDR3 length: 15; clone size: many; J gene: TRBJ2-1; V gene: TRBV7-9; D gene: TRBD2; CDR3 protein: CASSLALAGAHEQFF; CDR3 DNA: TGTGCCAGCAGCTTAGCACTAGCGGGAGCCCATGAGCAGTTCTTC
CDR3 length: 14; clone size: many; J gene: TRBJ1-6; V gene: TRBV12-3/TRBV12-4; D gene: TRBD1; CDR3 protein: CASCQGARNSPLHF; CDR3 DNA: TGTGCCAGCTGCCAGGGGGCTAGAAATTCACCCCTCCACTTT
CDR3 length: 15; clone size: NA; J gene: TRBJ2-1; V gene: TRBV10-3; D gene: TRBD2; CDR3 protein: CAISEGLAGSVKQFF; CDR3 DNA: TGTGCCATCAGTGAGGGTCTAGCGGGCAGCGTGAAGCAGTTCTTC
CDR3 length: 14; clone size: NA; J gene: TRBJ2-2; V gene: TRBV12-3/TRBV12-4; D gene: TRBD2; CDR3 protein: CASRGLGGDGELFF; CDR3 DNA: TGTGCCAGCAGGGGACTAGGGGGGGACGGGGAGCTGTTTTTT
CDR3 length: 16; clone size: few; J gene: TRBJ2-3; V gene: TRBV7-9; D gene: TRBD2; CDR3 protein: CASSFGLARAPDTQYF; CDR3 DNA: TGTGCCAGCAGCTTCGGACTAGCCAGGGCCCCAGATACGCAGTATTTT
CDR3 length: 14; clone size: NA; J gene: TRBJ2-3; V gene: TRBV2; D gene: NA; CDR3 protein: CASRKGPGAGTQYF; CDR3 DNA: TGTGCCAGCCGCAAGGGGCCCGGGGCGGGTACGCAGTATTTT
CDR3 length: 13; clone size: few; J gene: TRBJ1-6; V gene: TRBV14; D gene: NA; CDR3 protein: CASSQDETRDLHF; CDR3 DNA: TGTGCCAGCAGCCAAGACGAGACGCGAGACCTCCACTTT
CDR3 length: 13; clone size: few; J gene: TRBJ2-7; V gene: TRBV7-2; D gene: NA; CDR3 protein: CASSPPEIYEQYF; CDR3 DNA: TGTGCCAGCAGCCCCCCAGAAATTTACGAGCAGTACTTC
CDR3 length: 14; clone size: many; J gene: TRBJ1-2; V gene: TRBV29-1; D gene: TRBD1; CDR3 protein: CSVEARTGNYGYTF; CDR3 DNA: TGCAGCGTTGAAGCCCGGACAGGGAACTATGGCTACACCTTC
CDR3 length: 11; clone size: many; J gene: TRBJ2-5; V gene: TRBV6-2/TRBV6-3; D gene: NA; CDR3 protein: CASSYQETQYF; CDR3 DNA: TGTGCCAGCAGTTACCAAGAGACCCAGTACTTC
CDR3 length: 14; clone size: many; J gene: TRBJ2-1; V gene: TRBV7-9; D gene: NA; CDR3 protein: CASSPGAGRDEQFF; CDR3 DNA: TGTGCCAGCAGCCCCGGGGCAGGTAGAGATGAGCAGTTCTTC
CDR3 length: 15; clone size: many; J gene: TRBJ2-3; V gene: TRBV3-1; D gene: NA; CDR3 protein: CASSQAGSRTDTQYF; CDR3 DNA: TGTGCCAGCAGCCAAGCCGGGAGCCGCACAGATACGCAGTATTTT
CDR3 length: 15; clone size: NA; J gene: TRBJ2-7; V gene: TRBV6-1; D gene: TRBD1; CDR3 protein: CASSASGTGTYEQYF; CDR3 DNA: TGTGCCAGCAGTGCATCCGGGACAGGGACTTACGAGCAGTACTTC
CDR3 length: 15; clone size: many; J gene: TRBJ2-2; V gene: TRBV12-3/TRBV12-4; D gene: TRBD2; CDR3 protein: CASRLRLAGAGELFF; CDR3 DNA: TGTGCCAGCAGGCTTCGACTAGCGGGAGCTGGGGAGCTGTTTTTT
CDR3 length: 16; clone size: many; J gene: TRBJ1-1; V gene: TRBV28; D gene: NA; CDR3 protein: CASSPLGSRGNTEAFF; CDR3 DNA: TGTGCCAGCAGTCCGTTGGGATCTCGGGGTAACACTGAAGCTTTCTTT
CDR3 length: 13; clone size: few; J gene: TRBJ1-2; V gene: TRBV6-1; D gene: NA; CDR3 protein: CASRFESYYGYTF; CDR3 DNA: TGTGCCAGCAGGTTTGAGAGTTACTATGGCTACACCTTC
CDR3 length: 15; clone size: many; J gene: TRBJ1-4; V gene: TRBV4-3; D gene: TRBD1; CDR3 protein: CASSQNRGTNEKLFF; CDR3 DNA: TGCGCCAGCAGCCAGAACAGGGGAACTAATGAAAAACTGTTTTTT